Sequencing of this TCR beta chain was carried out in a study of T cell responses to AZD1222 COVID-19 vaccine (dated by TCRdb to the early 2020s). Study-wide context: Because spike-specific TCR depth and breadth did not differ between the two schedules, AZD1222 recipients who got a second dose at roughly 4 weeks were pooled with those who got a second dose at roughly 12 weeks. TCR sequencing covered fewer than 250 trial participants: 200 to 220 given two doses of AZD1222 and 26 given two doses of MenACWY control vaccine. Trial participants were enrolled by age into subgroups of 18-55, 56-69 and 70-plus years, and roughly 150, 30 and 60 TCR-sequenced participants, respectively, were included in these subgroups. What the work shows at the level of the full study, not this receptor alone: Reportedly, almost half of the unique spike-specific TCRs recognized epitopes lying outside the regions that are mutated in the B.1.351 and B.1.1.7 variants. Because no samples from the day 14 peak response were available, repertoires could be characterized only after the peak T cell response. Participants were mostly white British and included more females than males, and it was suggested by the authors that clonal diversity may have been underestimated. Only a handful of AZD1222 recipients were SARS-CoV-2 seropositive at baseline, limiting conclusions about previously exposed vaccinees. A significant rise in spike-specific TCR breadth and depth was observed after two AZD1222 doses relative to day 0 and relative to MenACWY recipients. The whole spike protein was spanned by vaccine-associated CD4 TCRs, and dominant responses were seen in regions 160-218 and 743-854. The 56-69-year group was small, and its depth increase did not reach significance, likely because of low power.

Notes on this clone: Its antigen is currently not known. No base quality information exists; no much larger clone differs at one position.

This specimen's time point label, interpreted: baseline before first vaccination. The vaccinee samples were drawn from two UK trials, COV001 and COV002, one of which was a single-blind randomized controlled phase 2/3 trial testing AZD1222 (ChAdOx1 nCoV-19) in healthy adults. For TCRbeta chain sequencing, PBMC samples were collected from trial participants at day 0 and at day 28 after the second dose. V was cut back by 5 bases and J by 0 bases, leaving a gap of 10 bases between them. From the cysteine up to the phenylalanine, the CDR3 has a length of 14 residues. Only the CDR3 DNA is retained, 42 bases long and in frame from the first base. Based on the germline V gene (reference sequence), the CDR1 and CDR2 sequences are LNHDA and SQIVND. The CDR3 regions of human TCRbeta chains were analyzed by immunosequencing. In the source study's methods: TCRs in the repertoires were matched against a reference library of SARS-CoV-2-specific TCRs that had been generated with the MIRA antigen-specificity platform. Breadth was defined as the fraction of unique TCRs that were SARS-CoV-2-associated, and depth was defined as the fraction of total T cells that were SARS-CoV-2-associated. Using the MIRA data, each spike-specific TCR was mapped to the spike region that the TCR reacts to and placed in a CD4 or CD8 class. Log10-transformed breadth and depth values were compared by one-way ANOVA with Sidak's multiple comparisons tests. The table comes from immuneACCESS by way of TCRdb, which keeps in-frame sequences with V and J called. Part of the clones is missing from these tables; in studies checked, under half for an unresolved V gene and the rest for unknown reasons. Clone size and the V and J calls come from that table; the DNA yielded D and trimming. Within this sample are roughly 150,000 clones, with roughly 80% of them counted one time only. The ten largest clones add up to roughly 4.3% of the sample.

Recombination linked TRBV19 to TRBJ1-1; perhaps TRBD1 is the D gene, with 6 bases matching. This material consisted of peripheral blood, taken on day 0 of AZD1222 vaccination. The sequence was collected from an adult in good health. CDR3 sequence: CASSWGQMNTEAFF. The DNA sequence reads TGTGCCAGTAGTTGGGGGCAGATGAACACTGAAGCTTTCTTT.